This T cell receptor (beta chain) was identified during a study of tumor-infiltrating lymphocytes in primary liver carcinoma. Germline DNA was also extracted, and blood RNA derived from unsorted whole blood. Whole-study findings and limits: Among the pair types, tumor region pairs showed more overlap than tumor-adjacent and tumor-blood pairs.

Remarks on this clonotype: What it binds is not known.

This CDR3 region has 12 residues. Germline values: CDR1 SGHVS, CDR2 FQNEAQ. V dropped 6 bases and J dropped 0 bases, with 6 bases sitting between them. Starting from 500 ng of total RNA, TCR beta cDNA was produced with a primer in the constant region. What produced the TCR beta libraries was three nested multiplex PCR rounds using slightly modified ARM-PCR. The two initial PCR rounds, about 9 cycles each, used TRBV1-TRBV30 forward and C-beta reverse primers. TCRdb fed the multiplex PCR reads into MiXCR, producing one record per CDR3 protein. The sample has 250,000 to 350,000 distinct CDR3 sequences, almost 60% seen once.

The rearrangement uses TRBV7-8 and TRBJ2-7, with D uncertain. Sequencing was done on a sample of peripheral blood. The receptor was derived from a woman under 40 with primary liver carcinoma and hepatitis B virus infection. The CDR3 DNA reads as TGTGCCAGCAGTTCTTACTCCTACGAGCAGTACTTC. It yields the protein CASSSYSYEQYF.